This T cell receptor beta chain came from a study of a mutant IDH1 vaccine in newly diagnosed glioma (dated by TCRdb to about 2021). A note on the overall study: Patients received eight vaccinations in weeks 1, 3, 5, 7, 11, 15, 19 and 23, corresponding to visits V03 through V10. Of the approximately 35 treated patients, around 62% were male and roughly 38% were female, and a mean age of 40.4 years was recorded. Before enrollment, most patients had been given radiochemotherapy with temozolomide as standard therapy, while the rest had received either radiotherapy alone or temozolomide alone. For exploratory analyses, approximately 25 treated patients had longitudinal TCRB deep sequencing done wherever samples were available. Vaccination was initiated 4-6 weeks after radiotherapy alone, or concurrently with temozolomide cycles in the chemotherapy-containing groups. Peripheral blood was drawn at six visits: V03 (baseline), V05, V07, V10, V12 and V13. Points the paper makes about the study in general: Selection of PBMC samples for TCRB deep sequencing was based on availability. It was noted by the authors that analyses of patient blood samples could not be reproduced owing to sample limitations. Across multiple MHC alleles, vaccine-induced immune responses were seen in roughly 93% of patients. Changes in the top peripheral T cell clonotypes picked up by TCRB sequencing did not appear to be linked to pseudoprogression.

CDR1 and CDR2 are drawn from the germline V gene: MGHRA, YSYEKL. V sheds 1 base and J sheds 3 bases, leaving 10 bases between their ends. CDR3 length: 15 amino acids, cysteine to phenylalanine. The entry retains the CDR3 DNA only, 45 bases that are in frame from base 1. Concerning this clone itself: Its antigen has not been determined. No qualities accompany the bases; no much larger clone lies one base away.

Receptor libraries were prepared by the immunoSEQ multiplex PCR assay. The hsTCRB Kit was used according to the manufacturer's protocol to amplify rearranged TCR beta chain sequences. An Illumina MiSeq was used to sequence the TCRB libraries. Per the original workflow: The proprietary platform of the kit vendor was used for demultiplexing, trimming and gene mapping. Drawn from immuneACCESS, this table holds only the in-frame rearrangements with V and J called that TCRdb kept. Clones are partly lost; checked studies trace under half to an unresolved V gene and leave the rest unexplained. V, J and clone size are taken as reported in that table, and D and trimming were inferred from the DNA itself. The sample profile shows tens of thousands of clones; more than 65% of them were found once. Approximately 7% of the sample is held by the ten biggest clonotypes. The sample's time point, from its label and the paper: week 5, during vaccination. Every vaccine dose consisted of 300 ug of a 20-mer mutant IDH1 peptide in Montanide, administered subcutaneously together with topical imiquimod. All donors had newly diagnosed IDH1-mutant astrocytomas of WHO grade 3 or 4 that showed loss of nuclear ATRX. The samples were drawn from NOA16, a multicentre, single-arm, open-label phase I trial in Germany that tested a mutant IDH1 peptide vaccine in humans for the first time. The DNeasy Blood and Tissue Kit was used to extract genomic DNA from EDTA blood for TCRB sequencing.

This clonotype originated in a man aged 35-49 years with glioma. Some clones in this sample may be carry-over from other donors' samples. Sample: PBMCs, taken from a glioma patient whose treatment included an IDH1 peptide vaccine. The chain uses TRBV4-1 and TRBJ2-1, with a weak D call of TRBD2 (5 bases match). The bases are TGCGCCAGCAGCCAAGTCCGAGGGAACTACAATGAGCAGTTCTTC. Translated, it reads CASSQVRGNYNEQFF.